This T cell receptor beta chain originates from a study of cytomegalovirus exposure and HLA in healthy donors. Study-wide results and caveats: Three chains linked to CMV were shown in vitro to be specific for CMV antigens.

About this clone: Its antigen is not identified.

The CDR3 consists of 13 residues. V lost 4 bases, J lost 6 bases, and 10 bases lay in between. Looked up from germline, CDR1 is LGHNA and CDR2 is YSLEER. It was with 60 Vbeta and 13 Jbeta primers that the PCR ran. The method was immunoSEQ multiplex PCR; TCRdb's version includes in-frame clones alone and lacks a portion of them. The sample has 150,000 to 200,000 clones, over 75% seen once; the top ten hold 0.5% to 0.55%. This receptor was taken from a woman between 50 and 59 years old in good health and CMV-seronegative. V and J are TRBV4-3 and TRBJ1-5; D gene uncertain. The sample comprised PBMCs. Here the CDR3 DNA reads TGCGCCAGCAGCCCCCGCGTCGGTCAGCCCCAGCATTTT. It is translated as CASSPRVGQPQHF.